This TCR beta chain is drawn from a study of graft-versus-host responses after intestinal transplantation. Study-level background: Induction using anti-thymocyte globulin, followed by tacrolimus and steroids for two to four years, was given to all recipients.

The CDR3 runs to 14 residues. The germline V gene has CDR1 SEHNR and CDR2 FQNEAQ (reference sequence). V gave up 3 bases and J gave up 1 base, with 10 bases separating them. Turning to this clone: Its antigen is unidentified.

TCRdb's table, derived via immunoSEQ multiplex PCR, lists solely in-frame clones and lacks some. The profile shows some 70,000 clones, roughly 91% of them singletons. Study conclusions and caveats: Association was observed between peak circulating GvH clone levels and early post-transplant HvG declines.

The rearrangement links TRBV7-9 to TRBJ2-7; unclear D gene. The TCR originated in a human donor who was the organ donor for an intestinal transplant. The material was unstimulated CD8+ T cells sorted from spleen or lymph node cells, obtained before transplant. The CDR3 DNA reads as TGTGCCAGCAGCTTGGCCTCAGGATCCTACGAGCAGTACTTC. It encodes CASSLASGSYEQYF.